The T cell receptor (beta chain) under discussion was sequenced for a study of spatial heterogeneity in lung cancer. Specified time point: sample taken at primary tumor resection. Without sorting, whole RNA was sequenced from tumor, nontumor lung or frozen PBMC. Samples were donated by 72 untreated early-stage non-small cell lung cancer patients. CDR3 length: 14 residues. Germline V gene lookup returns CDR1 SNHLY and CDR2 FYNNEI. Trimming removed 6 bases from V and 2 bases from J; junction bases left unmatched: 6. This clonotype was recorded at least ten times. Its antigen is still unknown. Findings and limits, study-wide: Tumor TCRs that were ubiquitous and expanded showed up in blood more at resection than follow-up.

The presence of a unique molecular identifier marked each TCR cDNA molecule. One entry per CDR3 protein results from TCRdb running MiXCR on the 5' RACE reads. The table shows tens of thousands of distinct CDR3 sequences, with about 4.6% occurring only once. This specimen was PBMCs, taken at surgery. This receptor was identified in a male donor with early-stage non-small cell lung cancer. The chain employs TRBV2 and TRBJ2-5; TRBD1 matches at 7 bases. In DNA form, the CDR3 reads TGTGCCAGCAGACGACAGGGCATACAAGAGACCCAGTACTTC. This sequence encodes CASRRQGIQETQYF.